This T cell receptor beta chain comes out of a study of CD8 T cells in ankylosing spondylitis. Study results and limitations: Eight highly homologous variants formed a TCR beta motif that appeared characteristic of ankylosing spondylitis blood.

The sample holds a few counts of this clonotype. As yet, its antigen is unknown. CDR1 and CDR2 (germline): SEHNR, FQNEAQ (reference sequence). The V end lost 0 bases, the J end lost 8 bases, and 4 bases lay between the germline ends. CDR3 length: 11 residues. TCRdb itself ran the 5' RACE reads through MiXCR, one entry per CDR3 protein. The profile shows just under 550,000 distinct CDR3 sequences, over 9.5% of them singletons. The chain recombines TRBV7-9 with TRBJ1-2; D is unclear. This TCR was recovered from a male donor with ankylosing spondylitis. Material for sequencing was blood, either unsorted or a sorted T cell fraction (not recorded which). The CDR3 here is CASSLASGYTF. As DNA, the CDR3 is TGTGCCAGCAGCTTAGCGTCCGGCTACACCTTC.